The 26 T cell receptor beta chains given below trace back to one sample, sequenced in a study of T-cell reconstitution after alpha-beta-depleted transplantation in children. Unique molecular identifiers tagged the TCRbeta library. TCRdb itself ran the PCR reads through MiXCR, one entry per CDR3 protein. In the table there are approximately 170,000 distinct CDR3 sequences, around 10% of which are singletons. Sequenced material: PBMCs, taken before TCRalphabeta/CD19-depleted stem cell transplant. The receptors derive from a boy aged 2-9 years with acute myeloid leukemia, due to receive a stem cell transplant.

V is TRBV6-5 and J is TRBJ2-1, with 11 bases lining up with TRBD2. Germline CDR1 and CDR2: MNHEY and SVGAGI. The V segment lost 4 bases and the J segment 5 bases; nucleotides outside the gene matches: 10. This CDR3 is 17 amino acids long. In DNA form, the CDR3 reads TGTGCCAGCAGTTCCCCTACCTGGACTAGCGGGCACAATGAGCAGTTCTTC. Translated, it gives CASSSPTWTSGHNEQFF.

The CDR3 reads CASSLGVQLRGREYGYTF. The CDR3, as DNA: TGTGCCAGCAGCTTAGGAGTTCAGTTGAGGGGGAGGGAGTATGGCTACACCTTC. This rearrangement joins TRBV7-8 to TRBJ1-2; a possible D gene is TRBD1 (6 bases). Germline V gene sequence: CDR1 SGHVS, CDR2 FQNEAQ. This CDR3 has 18 residues. Trimming removed 1 base at V and 5 bases at J, with 23 bases between.

In its sample, this clonotype was seen many times. The chain has TRBV5-1 and TRBJ2-3; D is perhaps TRBD2 (7 bases). This CDR3 spans 16 amino acids. V lost 0 bases and J 4 bases, leaving 15 bases between the germline ends. CDR1 and CDR2 from the germline V gene are SGHRS and YFSETQ. As DNA, the CDR3 is TGCGCCAGCAGCTTGGTCTTTGGGGGGGGCGCAGATACGCAGTATTTT. This sequence encodes CASSLVFGGGADTQYF.

This clonotype was counted at least ten times. This chain uses TRBV3-1 with TRBJ2-5; D uncertain. This CDR3 region has 14 residues. Germline CDR1 reads LGHDT; CDR2 reads YNNKEL (reference sequence). V lost 0 bases and J lost 1, with 6 bases in between. CDR3 coding DNA: TGTGCCAGCAGCCAAGAGGGTATCCAAGAGACCCAGTACTTC. Translated, it gives CASSQEGIQETQYF.

The table lists this clonotype with many counts. Germline and junction disagree at one end, which may indicate a read error. The CDR3: CASSPGAGGTTDTQYF. The CDR3 bases are TGCGCTAGCAGCCCAGGAGCGGGGGGGACCACAGATACGCAGTATTTT. J is TRBJ2-3 and V is TRBV4-1, with 10 positions matching TRBD2. This CDR3 comprises 16 residues. Germline loops: CDR1 MGHRA, CDR2 YSYEKL.

In its sample, this clonotype was seen many times. The chain recombines TRBV4-1 with TRBJ2-1, with a tentative D call TRBD2 (5 bases). From germline, CDR1 is MGHRA and CDR2 YSYEKL. CDR3 length: 15 residues. V was trimmed by 8 bases and J by 0 bases, leaving 14 bases between them. For the CDR3, the DNA is TGCGCCAGCGCCCCCCAGGCGGGCTCCTACAATGAGCAGTTCTTC. Translating gives CASAPQAGSYNEQFF.

This clonotype was recorded many times. Germline and junction disagree at one end, which may indicate a read error. The chain recombines TRBV7-9 with TRBJ2-1; D may be TRBD2 (6 bases). Germline loops: CDR1 SEHNR, CDR2 FQNEAQ (reference sequence). The CDR3 length is 12 residues. The CDR3, as DNA: TGTGCCAGCAGCTTAGTCACGGGACTGGGGGTCTTC. It yields the protein CASSLVTGLGVF.

There are many counts of this clonotype. J is TRBJ2-3 and V is TRBV29-1, with TRBD1 matching 7 bases. After removal of 4 bases from V and 2 bases from J, the junction contained 9 bases not matched to a gene. CDR1 and CDR2 from the germline V gene are SQVTM and ANQGSEA. The CDR3 sequence is 15 residues long. This CDR3 is CSVVGQASDTDTQYF. The CDR3 region has the DNA TGCAGCGTTGTAGGACAGGCATCTGACACAGATACGCAGTATTTT.

This clonotype has ten or more counts. V is TRBV29-1 and J is TRBJ2-1; 10 nucleotides agree with TRBD1. V shed 0 bases and J 9 bases; nucleotides not matched to a gene: 14. Germline V gene lookup returns CDR1 SQVTM and CDR2 ANQGSEA. This CDR3 has 17 residues. The DNA for the CDR3 is TGCAGCGTTGAAGATACTCCGGGACAGGGGATTTGGGGTGAGCAGTTCTTC. Protein: CSVEDTPGQGIWGEQFF.

Concerning this clonotype: One base away lies a much larger clone, so this may be a sequencing read error. CDR3 DNA sequence: TGCAGCGTTGAAGCAGCAGGGGGCTGCGAGCAGTACTTC. It encodes CSVEAAGGCEQYF. The V gene is TRBV29-1, the J gene TRBJ2-7; TRBD1 agrees at 8 bases. The CDR3 consists of 13 residues. Germline V CDR1 and CDR2: SQVTM, ANQGSEA. The trim removed 1 base at V and 6 bases at J, leaving 5 bases unmatched.

This clonotype has at least ten counts. The V call is TRBV5-4, the J call TRBJ1-1; 8 bases are shared with TRBD1. CDR3 length equals 16 residues. Germline CDR1 and CDR2: SGHNT and YYREEE (reference sequence). The ends lost 4 bases at V and 4 bases at J; junction bases unmatched: 12. CDR3 coding DNA: TGTGCCAGCAGCCGAGGGATCTCAGGGGGCGTCACTGAAGCTTTCTTT. This sequence encodes CASSRGISGGVTEAFF.

This clonotype was recorded at least ten times. CDR3 residues: CASRTGVFTGELFF. The CDR3 nucleotides read TGTGCCAGCAGAACCGGGGTCTTCACCGGGGAGCTGTTTTTT. The V call is TRBV6-2 or TRBV6-3, the J call TRBJ2-2, with D possibly being TRBD2 (5 bases). The CDR3 spans 14 residues. The germline CDR1 and CDR2 sequences are MNHEY and SVGEGT. V was pared by 6 bases and J by 4 bases, with 12 bases between.

This clonotype has a count of ten or more. The chain uses TRBV12-3 or TRBV12-4 and TRBJ2-2; no clear D. The CDR3 consists of 15 residues. Trimming left V 6 bases short and J 3 bases short, with 14 bases between. The CDR3 coding sequence is TGTGCCAGCAGCTTATACCCCGGAGACACCGGGGAGCTGTTTTTT. Residues: CASSLYPGDTGELFF.

This clonotype was detected ten times or more. The chain uses TRBV5-1 and TRBJ2-1; perhaps TRBD2 as D (6 bases). In germline, CDR1 is SGHRS, CDR2 YFSETQ. CDR3 length: 18 residues. Trimming removed 4 bases at V and 2 bases at J, with 22 bases between. The CDR3 bases are TGCGCCAGCAGCCCCATGGGTGGAGGGTCCCTCGCCTACAATGAGCAGTTCTTC. Its translation: CASSPMGGGSLAYNEQFF.

V and J are TRBV24-1 and TRBJ2-3; 11 bases are shared with TRBD2. The CDR3 loop spans 16 amino acids. The junction had 6 bases not matched to a gene; V was cut back by 3 bases and J by 5 bases. Germline V gives CDR1 KGHDR, CDR2 SFDVKD. The chain's CDR3 is CATSDLLAGEGDTQYF. DNA of the CDR3: TGTGCCACCAGTGATCTACTAGCGGGAGAAGGAGATACGCAGTATTTT.

This clonotype was detected ten times or more. The rearrangement links TRBV20-1 to TRBJ2-1; D perhaps matches TRBD1 (6 bases). The germline V gene encodes CDR1 DFQATT and CDR2 SNEGSKA (reference sequence). The V end lost 5 bases, the J end lost 4 bases, and 15 bases lay between the germline ends. This CDR3 is built from 14 residues. CDR3 nucleotide sequence: TGCAGTGCTTCCCCCGGGACATATTACAATGAGCAGTTCTTC. Its protein is CSASPGTYYNEQFF.

As for this clonotype: A much larger clone differs by one base, so this may be a read error. The J gene is TRBJ2-1, the V gene TRBV10-3; D may correspond to TRBD1 or TRBD2 (6 bases each). Germline V gives CDR1 ENHRY, CDR2 SYGVKD. The CDR3 has 14 residues. For the CDR3, the DNA is TGTGCCATCAGGACTGGGGGGCGGACCAATAAGCAGTTCTTC. This sequence encodes CAIRTGGRTNKQFF.

This clonotype has at least ten counts. The rearrangement links TRBV29-1 to TRBJ1-2; D is uncertain. Deletions cut 0 bases from V and 8 bases from J, with 13 bases between. From germline, CDR1 is SQVTM and CDR2 ANQGSEA. The CDR3 extends over 13 amino acids. CDR3 DNA: TGCAGCGTTGAAGAGGCGGGATGGCAAGGCTACACCTTC. It specifies CSVEEAGWQGYTF.

This clonotype was seen ten or more times. The J gene is TRBJ2-6, the V gene TRBV20-1; no reliable D call. Germline V gene data show CDR1 as DFQATT and CDR2 as SNEGSKA (reference sequence). Trimming cost V 3 bases and J 1 base, with 13 bases left between them. The CDR3 is made up of 16 amino acids. The CDR3 region is CSASGISASGANVLTF. CDR3 nucleotides: TGCAGTGCTAGTGGGATCTCCGCTTCTGGGGCCAACGTCCTGACTTTC.

The table lists this clonotype with many counts. The rearrangement joins TRBV28 to TRBJ2-1; the match to TRBD2 covers 8 bases. With V trimmed by 5 bases and J by 0 bases, 6 bases remained unmatched. CDR3 size: 16 residues. Germline CDR1 MDHEN, CDR2 SYDVKM. The CDR3 DNA reads TGTGCCAGCAGTCCCACCGGGACTAGCTCCTACAATGAGCAGTTCTTC. This gives the protein CASSPTGTSSYNEQFF.

The chain recombines TRBV20-1 with TRBJ2-1, with 8 nucleotides matching TRBD2. Germline V gives CDR1 DFQATT, CDR2 SNEGSKA (reference sequence). The V segment lost 6 bases and the J segment 6 bases; nucleotides outside the gene matches: 13. This CDR3 region has 15 residues. The CDR3 bases are TGCAGTGCCGCGGGGGGAGGGGCGAAACCCAATGAGCAGTTCTTC. It specifies CSAAGGGAKPNEQFF.

In its sample, this clonotype was seen many times. The chain couples TRBV5-1 to TRBJ2-3, with 9 positions matching TRBD2. V lost 3 bases and J lost 0; bases outside the gene matches: 8. The CDR3 has 17 amino acids. Germline CDR1 SGHRS, CDR2 YFSETQ. The CDR3 sequence: CASSSTRSGRSTDTQYF. The CDR3 coding sequence is TGCGCCAGCAGCTCCACCAGAAGCGGGAGGAGCACAGATACGCAGTATTTT.

This clonotype was picked up many times. V and J are TRBV7-2 and TRBJ1-1; D is unclear. V was clipped by 6 bases and J by 2 bases, with 13 bases between them. The germline V gene has CDR1 SGHTA and CDR2 FQGNSA. The length of the CDR3 is 14 residues. CDR3 nucleotide sequence: TGTGCCAGCAGTCCGCGAGGCAGAAACACTGAAGCTTTCTTT. Translation gives CASSPRGRNTEAFF.

The sample holds many counts of this clonotype. V is TRBV7-2 and J is TRBJ1-2; the D gene is possibly TRBD1 (5 bases). The V end lost 4 bases, the J end lost 8 bases, and 11 bases lay between the germline ends. The CDR3 sequence is 12 residues long. Germline loops: CDR1 SGHTA, CDR2 FQGNSA. The CDR3 protein is CASSSRTSGYTF. Written as DNA, the CDR3 is TGTGCCAGCAGCTCCAGGACATCCGGCTACACCTTC.

This clonotype was detected many times. The V and J genes are TRBV12-3 or TRBV12-4 and TRBJ2-7, with 11 bases that match TRBD1. The length of the CDR3 is 15 residues. The V gene end was trimmed by 3 bases and the J gene end by 3 bases; junction bases not matched to a gene: 4. CDR3 residues: CASSLGQGGYYEQYF. As DNA, the CDR3 is TGTGCCAGCAGTTTGGGACAGGGGGGTTACTACGAGCAGTACTTC.

At least ten counts were recorded for this clonotype. The V and J genes are TRBV3-1 and TRBJ2-5; 7 nucleotides align to TRBD2. The CDR3 has 13 amino acids. The junction had 1 base not matched to a gene; V was cut back by 3 bases and J by 3 bases. Germline lookup yields CDR1 LGHDT and CDR2 YNNKEL (reference sequence). The CDR3 DNA sequence: TGTGCCAGCAGCCAGCTAGCGGAAGAGACCCAGTACTTC. This codes for CASSQLAEETQYF.